Listed here are 18 T cell receptor beta chains from one sample, sequenced in a study of shared clonotypes between healthy human individuals (dated by TCRdb to about 2020). Libraries were made using the immunoSEQ multiplex PCR assay. As stored in TCRdb, this immuneACCESS dataset retains in-frame rearrangements with V and J assigned. A fraction of the clones does not appear; measured against another copy, unresolved V genes explain less than half of the discrepancy, and the remainder lacks a known reason. The sample table shows some 2 million clones, and roughly 95% are seen once. The ten largest clones take up roughly 0.13% of the sample. Sequenced input: naive CD4+ T cells sorted from blood. The label giving this sample's cell subset or site can be read as: CD45RA+ positively selected. The receptors stem from a man between 18 and 29 years old in good health.

Remarks on this clone: The sample has other DNA sequences that encode this CDR3 too. The chain couples TRBV18 to TRBJ1-1, with no clear D. CDR1 and CDR2 (germline): KGHSH, LQKENI. This CDR3 has 13 residues. Deletions cut 5 bases from V and 1 base from J, with 8 bases between. CDR3 protein: CASSAGRNTEAFF. For the CDR3, the DNA is TGTGCCAGCTCAGCGGGGAGGAACACTGAAGCTTTCTTT.

This clone was detected once. V is TRBV6-1 and J is TRBJ2-7; D unclear. The CDR3 has 12 amino acids. The germline CDR1 and CDR2 sequences are MNHNS and SASEGT. Deletions cut 5 bases from V and 3 bases from J, with 8 bases between. The chain's CDR3 is CASSQDGYEQYF. The CDR3 region has the DNA TGTGCCAGCAGTCAGGATGGCTACGAGCAGTACTTC.

A single count supports this clone. The chain has TRBV7-6 and TRBJ2-1; 10 bases match TRBD2. The CDR3 has 17 residues. The V and J ends lost 2 bases and 5 bases, in that order; junction bases with no gene match: 9. Germline values: CDR1 SGHVS, CDR2 FNYEAQ. CDR3 in amino acids: CASSLWLAGGRNNEQFF. As DNA, the CDR3 is TGTGCCAGCAGCTTATGGTTAGCGGGGGGTCGTAACAATGAGCAGTTCTTC.

V usage is TRBV2 and J usage is TRBJ2-1; tentative D call: TRBD1 (6 bases). In germline, CDR1 is SNHLY, CDR2 FYNNEI. This CDR3 region has 12 residues. V lost 6 bases to trimming and J lost 10 bases, with 13 bases between them. CDR3 coding DNA: TGTGCCAGCAGACCCACAGGGATCGAGCAGTTCTTC. Its translation is CASRPTGIEQFF. Complete variable domain (other parts from reference TRBV2 and TRBJ2-1): EPEVTQTPSHQVTQMGQEVILRCVPISNHLYFYWYRQILGQKVEFLVSFYNNEISEKSEIFDDQFSVERPDGSNFTLKIRSTKLEDSAMYFCASRPTGIEQFFGPGTRLTVL.

The rearrangement uses TRBV13 and TRBJ2-7; 8 positions agree with TRBD1. Germline V gene sequence: CDR1 PRHDT, CDR2 FYEKMQ (reference sequence). Trimming took 8 bases from V and 13 from J; bases not matched to a gene: 13. CDR3 length equals 12 residues. The CDR3 DNA sequence: TGTGCCAGCGGACAGGGCCAAACCCCGTTCTACTTC. Amino acids: CASGQGQTPFYF.

There are a few counts of this clone. This sequence joins TRBV6-1 and TRBJ2-7; TRBD1 is a possible D gene (5 bases). Germline V CDR1 and CDR2: MNHNS, SASEGT. The ends were cut back, 0 bases at V and 1 base at J, with 13 bases in the middle. CDR3 length: 16 amino acids. Written as DNA, the CDR3 is TGTGCCAGCAGTGAAGCGGGGCAGTCAGGATCCTACGAGCAGTACTTC. Its protein is CASSEAGQSGSYEQYF.

This sequence joins TRBV6-1 and TRBJ1-1; no clear D gene. The V gene's germline CDR1 is MNHNS and CDR2 SASEGT. This CDR3 contains 13 residues. Trimming took off 4 bases at V and 3 bases at J, with 9 bases between the two ends. CDR3 nucleotide sequence: TGTGCCAGCAGTGGCATATTGTACACTGAAGCTTTCTTT. Residues: CASSGILYTEAFF.

The V gene is TRBV7-9, the J gene TRBJ1-5; TRBD1 might be the D (5 bases). Trimming took off 3 bases at V and 6 bases at J, with 9 bases between the two ends. Looked up from germline, CDR1 is SEHNR and CDR2 is FQNEAQ (reference sequence). CDR3 size: 13 residues. The CDR3 sequence: CASSFVGVQPQHF. The CDR3, as DNA: TGTGCCAGCAGCTTCGTAGGGGTTCAGCCCCAGCATTTT.

The chain carries TRBV11-2 and TRBJ2-3; possible D gene TRBD1, 5 bases. The V end was cut by 3 bases, the J end by 12 bases, with 13 bases between. CDR1 SGHAT and CDR2 FQNNGV come from the germline V gene. The CDR3 has 12 residues. CDR3 loop: CASSFEGAPQYF. In nucleotides, the CDR3 is TGTGCCAGCAGCTTTGAAGGGGCTCCACAGTATTTT.

This CDR3 is CASSAQGEGTEAFF. The CDR3 DNA sequence: TGTGCCAGCAGTGCGCAGGGGGAGGGCACTGAAGCTTTCTTT. The V call is TRBV2, the J call TRBJ1-1; 7 nucleotides line up with TRBD1. J was trimmed by 4 bases and V by 4 bases; bases with no gene match: 6. The germline gives CDR1 SNHLY, CDR2 FYNNEI. CDR3 length: 14 amino acids.

This chain connects TRBV11-2 to TRBJ2-3, with D maybe TRBD2 (6 bases). The CDR3 consists of 15 residues. V lost 5 bases to trimming and J lost 2 bases, with 14 bases between them. Germline-derived CDR1 and CDR2 are SGHAT and FQNNGV. This chain's CDR3 is CASSPSGGVTDTQYF. The CDR3 DNA follows: TGTGCCAGCAGCCCTTCCGGGGGTGTCACAGATACGCAGTATTTT. Complete variable domain (other parts from reference TRBV11-2 and TRBJ2-3): EAGVAQSPRYKIIEKRQSVAFWCNPISGHATLYWYQQILGQGPKLLIQFQNNGVVDDSQLPKDRFSAERLKGVDSTLKIQPAKLEDSAVYLCASSPSGGVTDTQYFGPGTRLTVL.

V and J are TRBV10-1 and TRBJ2-2, with a possible D match to TRBD1 (6 bases). V was clipped by 7 bases and J by 1 base, with 10 bases between them. Germline V gene lookup returns CDR1 WNHNN and CDR2 SYGVQD (reference sequence). The CDR3 has 14 amino acids. The CDR3 loop is CASNRDLNTGELFF. Written as DNA, the CDR3 is TGCGCCAGCAACAGGGATCTGAACACCGGGGAGCTGTTTTTT.

The chain carries TRBV5-4 and TRBJ1-2, with D unresolved. This CDR3 is built from 14 residues. Germline CDR1 SGHNT, CDR2 YYREEE (reference sequence). Trimming stripped 4 bases from V and 2 bases from J, with 12 bases between. CDR3: CASSPVTGNYGYTF. DNA of the CDR3: TGTGCCAGCAGCCCGGTGACGGGGAACTATGGCTACACCTTC.

The chain is built from TRBV11-1 and TRBJ2-1; 9 bases line up with TRBD2. With 2 bases clipped from V and 6 bases from J, the junction kept 11 bases outside the gene matches. The CDR3 spans 17 residues. Germline lookup yields CDR1 SGHAT and CDR2 FQDESV (reference sequence). The DNA of the CDR3 is TGTGCCAGCAGCTTATTACGCGGGGGGGCGAAACCCAATGAGCAGTTCTTC. Translating it yields CASSLLRGGAKPNEQFF.

This clone was seen a single time. Other DNA variants within this sample encode the same CDR3. This chain connects TRBV6-6 to TRBJ1-1; D gene ambiguous. V lost 6 bases, J lost 2 bases, and 10 bases lay in between. Germline loops: CDR1 MNHNY, CDR2 SVGAGI (reference sequence). This CDR3 is 13 amino acids long. In DNA, the CDR3 is TGTGCCAGCAGCCGTACAGTAAACACTGAAGCTTTCTTT. Amino acid sequence: CASSRTVNTEAFF.

The chain links TRBV27 to TRBJ1-6; no definite D call. The length of the CDR3 is 19 residues. CDR1 MNHEY and CDR2 SMNVEV come from the germline V gene (reference sequence). Trimming shortened V by 5 bases and J by 2 bases, and 22 bases separated the two germline ends. The CDR3 DNA reads as TGTGCCAGCAGTGCCTCGGGGAGGGCCGGGCGCGCCTATAATTCACCCCTCCACTTT. Its protein is CASSASGRAGRAYNSPLHF.

Here the CDR3 reads CASAPGQGAYEQYF. CDR3 sequence (DNA): TGTGCCAGCGCCCCGGGACAGGGGGCTTACGAGCAGTACTTC. The genes are TRBV2 and TRBJ2-7, with TRBD1 identical over 12 bases. V gave up 8 bases and J gave up 4 bases; unmatched junction bases: 6. The germline gives CDR1 SNHLY, CDR2 FYNNEI. This CDR3 spans 14 amino acids.

For this clone: Different DNA sequences within this sample yield the same CDR3. The chain employs TRBV5-1 and TRBJ2-5; no reliable D call. Germline V CDR1 and CDR2: SGHRS, YFSETQ. Trimming left V 2 bases short and J 2 bases short, with 10 bases between. The CDR3 totals 14 residues. CDR3 nucleotide sequence: TGCGCCAGCAGCTTAACGGGTCCTCAAGAGACCCAGTACTTC. It encodes CASSLTGPQETQYF. The variable domain in full, completed from reference TRBV5-1 and TRBJ2-5, reads KAGVTQTPRYLIKTRGQQVTLSCSPISGHRSVSWYQQTPGQGLQFLFEYFSETQRNKGNFPGRFSGRQFSNSRSEMNVSTLELGDSALYLCASSLTGPQETQYFGPGTRLLVL.